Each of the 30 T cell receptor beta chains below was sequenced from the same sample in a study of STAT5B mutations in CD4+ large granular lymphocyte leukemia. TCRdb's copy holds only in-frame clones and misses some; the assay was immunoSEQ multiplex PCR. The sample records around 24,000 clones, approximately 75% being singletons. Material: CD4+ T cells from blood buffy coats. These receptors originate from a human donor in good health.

CDR3 amino acids: CASSLGTRNYGYTF. The CDR3 DNA is TGTGCCAGCAGCTTGGGCACAAGAAACTATGGCTACACCTTC. The chain is built from TRBV5-5 and TRBJ1-2, with no clear D. Trimming took off 0 bases at V and 2 bases at J, with 8 bases between the two ends. The CDR3 sequence is 14 residues long. Germline assignment: CDR1 SGHKS and CDR2 YYEKEE (reference sequence).

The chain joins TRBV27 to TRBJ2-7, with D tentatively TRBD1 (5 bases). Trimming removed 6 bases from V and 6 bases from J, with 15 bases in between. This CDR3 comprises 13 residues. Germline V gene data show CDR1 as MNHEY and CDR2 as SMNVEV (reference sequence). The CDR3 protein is CASSPIETAEQYF. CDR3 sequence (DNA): TGTGCCAGCAGCCCAATCGAGACAGCCGAGCAGTACTTC.

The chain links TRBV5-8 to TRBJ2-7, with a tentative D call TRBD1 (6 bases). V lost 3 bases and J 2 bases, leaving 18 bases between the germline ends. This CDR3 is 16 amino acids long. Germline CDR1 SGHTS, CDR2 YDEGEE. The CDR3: CASSSHSQGRPYEQYF. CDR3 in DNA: TGTGCCAGCAGCTCCCACTCACAGGGCCGACCCTACGAGCAGTACTTC.

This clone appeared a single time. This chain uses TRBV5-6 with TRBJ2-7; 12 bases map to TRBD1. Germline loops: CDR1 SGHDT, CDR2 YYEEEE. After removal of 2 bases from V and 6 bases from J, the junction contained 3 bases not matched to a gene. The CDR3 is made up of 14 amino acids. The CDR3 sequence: CASSFRDRGREQYF. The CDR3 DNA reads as TGTGCCAGCAGCTTCCGGGACAGGGGGCGCGAGCAGTACTTC.

CDR3 coding DNA: TGTGCCAGCAGCTTCACATCTCTAGCGGGGGGGACTCCCTACGAGCAGTACTTC. Its protein product is CASSFTSLAGGTPYEQYF. The gene calls are TRBV5-4 and TRBJ2-7, with 12 positions matching TRBD2. There are 18 residues in the CDR3. Per the germline V gene, CDR1 is SGHNT and CDR2 is YYREEE (reference sequence). J gave up 2 bases and V 2 bases, and 11 bases lay outside the gene matches.

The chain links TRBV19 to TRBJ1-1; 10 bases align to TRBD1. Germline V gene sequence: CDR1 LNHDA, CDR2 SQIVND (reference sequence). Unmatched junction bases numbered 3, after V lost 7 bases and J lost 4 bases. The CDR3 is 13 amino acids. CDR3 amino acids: CASIWTGGTEAFF. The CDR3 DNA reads TGTGCCAGTATTTGGACAGGGGGCACTGAAGCTTTCTTT.

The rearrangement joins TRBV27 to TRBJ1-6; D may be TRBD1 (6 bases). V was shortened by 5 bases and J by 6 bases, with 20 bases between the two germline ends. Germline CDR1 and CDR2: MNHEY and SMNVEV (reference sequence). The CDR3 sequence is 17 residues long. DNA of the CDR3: TGTGCCAGCAGTCCAAGACAAAGAGGGGGGATTAATTCACCCCTCCACTTT. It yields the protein CASSPRQRGGINSPLHF.

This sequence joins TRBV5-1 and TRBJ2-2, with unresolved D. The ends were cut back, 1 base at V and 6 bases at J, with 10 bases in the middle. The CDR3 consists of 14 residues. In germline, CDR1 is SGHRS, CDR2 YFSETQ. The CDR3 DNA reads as TGCGCCAGCAGCTTGTTGACAACCGCCGGGGAGCTGTTTTTT. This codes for CASSLLTTAGELFF.

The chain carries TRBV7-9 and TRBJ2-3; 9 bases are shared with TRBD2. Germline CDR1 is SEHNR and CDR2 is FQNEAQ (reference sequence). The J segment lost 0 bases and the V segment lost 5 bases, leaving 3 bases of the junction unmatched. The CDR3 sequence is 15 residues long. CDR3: CASSPSGESTDTQYF. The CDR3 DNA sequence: TGTGCCAGCAGCCCTAGCGGGGAGAGCACAGATACGCAGTATTTT. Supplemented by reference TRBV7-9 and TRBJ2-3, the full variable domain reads DTGVSQNPRHKITKRGQNVTFRCDPISEHNRLYWYRQTLGQGPEFLTYFQNEAQLEKSRLLSDRFSAERPKGSFSTLEIQRTEQGDSAMYLCASSPSGESTDTQYFGPGTRLTVL.

CDR3 in DNA: TGTGCCAGCAGCCCCCATCTATGGGCTGAGGAGACCCAGTACTTC. Amino acid sequence: CASSPHLWAEETQYF. This chain connects TRBV7-9 to TRBJ2-5, with no clear D. Trimming took off 5 bases at V and 5 bases at J, with 18 bases between the two ends. Germline-derived CDR1 and CDR2 are SEHNR and FQNEAQ (reference sequence). This CDR3 region has 15 residues.

In DNA, the CDR3 is TGTGCCAGCAGCTTAGGGAGTAAATGGTTAGGGACCCAGTACTTC. Encoded protein: CASSLGSKWLGTQYF. This chain connects TRBV7-2 to TRBJ2-5; D not certain. Germline V CDR1 and CDR2: SGHTA, FQGNSA. This CDR3 contains 15 residues. Trimming shortened V by 1 base and J by 7 bases, and 16 bases separated the two germline ends.

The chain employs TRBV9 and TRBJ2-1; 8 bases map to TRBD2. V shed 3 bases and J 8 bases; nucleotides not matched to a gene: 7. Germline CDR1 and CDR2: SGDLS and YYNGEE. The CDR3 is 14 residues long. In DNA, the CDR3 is TGTGCCAGCAGCGGCGGGGGGTTTATACATGAGCAGTTCTTC. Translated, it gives CASSGGGFIHEQFF.

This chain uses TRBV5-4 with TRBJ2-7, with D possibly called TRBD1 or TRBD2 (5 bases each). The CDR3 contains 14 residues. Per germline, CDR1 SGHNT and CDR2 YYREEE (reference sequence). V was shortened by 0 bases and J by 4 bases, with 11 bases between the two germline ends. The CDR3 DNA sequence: TGTGCCAGCAGCTTGGGGGGGTCGGGATACGAGCAGTACTTC. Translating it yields CASSLGGSGYEQYF.

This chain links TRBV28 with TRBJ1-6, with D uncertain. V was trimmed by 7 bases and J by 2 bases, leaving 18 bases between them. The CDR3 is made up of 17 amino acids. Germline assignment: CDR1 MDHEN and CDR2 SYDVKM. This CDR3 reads CASNGLQGLTYNSPLHF. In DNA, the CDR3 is TGTGCCAGCAACGGTCTTCAAGGGTTAACCTATAATTCACCCCTCCACTTT.

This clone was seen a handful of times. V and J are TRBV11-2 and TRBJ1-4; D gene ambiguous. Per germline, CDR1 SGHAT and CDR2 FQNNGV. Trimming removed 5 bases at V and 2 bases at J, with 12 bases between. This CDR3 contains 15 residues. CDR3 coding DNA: TGTGCCAGCAGCGTAGGGAACTGGACTAATGAAAAACTGTTTTTT. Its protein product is CASSVGNWTNEKLFF.

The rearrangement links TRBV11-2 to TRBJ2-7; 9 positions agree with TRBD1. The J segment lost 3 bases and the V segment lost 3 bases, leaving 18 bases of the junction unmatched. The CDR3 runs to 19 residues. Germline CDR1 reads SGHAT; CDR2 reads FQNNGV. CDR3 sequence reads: CASSFRSGTGLGTFYEQYF. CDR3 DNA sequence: TGTGCCAGCAGCTTCAGATCGGGGACAGGGCTTGGGACCTTCTACGAGCAGTACTTC.

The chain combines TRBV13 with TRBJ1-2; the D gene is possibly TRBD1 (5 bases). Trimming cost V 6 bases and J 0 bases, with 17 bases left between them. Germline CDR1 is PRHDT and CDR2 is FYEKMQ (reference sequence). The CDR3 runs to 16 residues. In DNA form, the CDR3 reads TGTGCCAGCAGACCAGCCGGGGGGATGGCTAACTATGGCTACACCTTC. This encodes CASRPAGGMANYGYTF.

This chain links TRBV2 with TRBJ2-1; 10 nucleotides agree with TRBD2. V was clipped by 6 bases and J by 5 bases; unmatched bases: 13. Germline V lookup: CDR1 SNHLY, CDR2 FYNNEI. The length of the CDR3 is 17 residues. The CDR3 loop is CASRARDLAGAHNEQFF. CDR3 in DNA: TGTGCCAGCAGGGCTAGGGATCTAGCGGGGGCACACAATGAGCAGTTCTTC. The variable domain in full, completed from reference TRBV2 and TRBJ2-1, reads EPEVTQTPSHQVTQMGQEVILRCVPISNHLYFYWYRQILGQKVEFLVSFYNNEISEKSEIFDDQFSVERPDGSNFTLKIRSTKLEDSAMYFCASRARDLAGAHNEQFFGPGTRLTVL.

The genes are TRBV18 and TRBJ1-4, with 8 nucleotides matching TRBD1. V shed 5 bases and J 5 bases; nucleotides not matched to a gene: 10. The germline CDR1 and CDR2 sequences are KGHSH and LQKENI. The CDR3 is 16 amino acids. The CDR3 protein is CASSSDRGRWNEKLFF. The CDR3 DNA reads TGTGCCAGCTCATCTGACAGGGGCCGATGGAATGAAAAACTGTTTTTT. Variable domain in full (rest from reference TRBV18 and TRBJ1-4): NAGVMQNPRHLVRRRGQEARLRCSPMKGHSHVYWYRQLPEEGLKFMVYLQKENIIDESGMPKERFSAEFPKEGPSILRIQQVVRGDSAAYFCASSSDRGRWNEKLFFGSGTQLSVL.

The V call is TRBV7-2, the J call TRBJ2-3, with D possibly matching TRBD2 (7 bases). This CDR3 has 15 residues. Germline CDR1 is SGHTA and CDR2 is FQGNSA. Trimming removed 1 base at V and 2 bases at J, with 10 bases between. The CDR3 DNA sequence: TGTGCCAGCAGCTTAGGTCGGGGGGCCACAGATACGCAGTATTTT. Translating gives CASSLGRGATDTQYF.

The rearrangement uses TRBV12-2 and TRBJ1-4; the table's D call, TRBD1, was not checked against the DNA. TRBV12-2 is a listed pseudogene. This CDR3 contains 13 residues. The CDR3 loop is CASRPDQQGRLFF. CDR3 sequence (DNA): TGTGCAAGTCGCCCCGATCAACAGGGCCGACTGTTTTTT.

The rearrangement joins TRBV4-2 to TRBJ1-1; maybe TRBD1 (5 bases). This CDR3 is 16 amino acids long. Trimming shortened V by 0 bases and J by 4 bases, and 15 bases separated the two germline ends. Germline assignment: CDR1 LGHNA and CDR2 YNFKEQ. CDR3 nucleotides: TGTGCCAGCAGCCAAGATGGCGGGGGTTGGGCCACTGAAGCTTTCTTT. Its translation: CASSQDGGGWATEAFF.

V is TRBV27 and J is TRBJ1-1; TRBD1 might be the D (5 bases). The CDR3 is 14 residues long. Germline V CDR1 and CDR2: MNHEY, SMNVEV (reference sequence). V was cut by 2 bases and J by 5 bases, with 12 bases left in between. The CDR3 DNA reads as TGTGCCAGCAGTTTAAGGAGGGAGGGGACTGAAGCTTTCTTT. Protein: CASSLRREGTEAFF.

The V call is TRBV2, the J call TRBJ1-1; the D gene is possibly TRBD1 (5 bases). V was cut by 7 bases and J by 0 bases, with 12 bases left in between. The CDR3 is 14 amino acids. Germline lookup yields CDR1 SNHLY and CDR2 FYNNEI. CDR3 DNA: TGTGCCAGCATGCGCGGGGCCCTGAACACTGAAGCTTTCTTT. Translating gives CASMRGALNTEAFF.

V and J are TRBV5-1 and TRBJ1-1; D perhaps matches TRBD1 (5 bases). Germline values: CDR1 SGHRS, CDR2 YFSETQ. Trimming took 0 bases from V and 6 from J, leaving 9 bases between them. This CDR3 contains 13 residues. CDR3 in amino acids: CASSLADRSEAFF. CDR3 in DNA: TGCGCCAGCAGCTTGGCCGACAGATCTGAAGCTTTCTTT. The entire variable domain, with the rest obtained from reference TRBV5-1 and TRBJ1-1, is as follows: KAGVTQTPRYLIKTRGQQVTLSCSPISGHRSVSWYQQTPGQGLQFLFEYFSETQRNKGNFPGRFSGRQFSNSRSEMNVSTLELGDSALYLCASSLADRSEAFFGQGTRLTVV.

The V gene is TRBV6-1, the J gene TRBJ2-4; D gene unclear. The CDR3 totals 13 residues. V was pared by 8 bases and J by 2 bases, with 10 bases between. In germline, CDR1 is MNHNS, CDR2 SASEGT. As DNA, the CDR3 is TGTGCCAGCTCCTCGGATTCCAAAAACATTCAGTACTTC. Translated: CASSSDSKNIQYF.

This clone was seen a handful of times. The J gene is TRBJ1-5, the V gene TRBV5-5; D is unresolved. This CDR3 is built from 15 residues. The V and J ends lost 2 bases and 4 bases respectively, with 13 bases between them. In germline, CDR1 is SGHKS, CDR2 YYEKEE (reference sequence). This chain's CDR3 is CASSFRPFINQPQHF. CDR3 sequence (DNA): TGTGCCAGCAGCTTTCGTCCGTTTATAAATCAGCCCCAGCATTTT. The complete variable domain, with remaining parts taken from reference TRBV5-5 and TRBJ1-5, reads DAGVTQSPTHLIKTRGQQVTLRCSPISGHKSVSWYQQVLGQGPQFIFQYYEKEERGRGNFPDRFSARQFPNYSSELNVNALLLGDSALYLCASSFRPFINQPQHFGDGTRLSIL.

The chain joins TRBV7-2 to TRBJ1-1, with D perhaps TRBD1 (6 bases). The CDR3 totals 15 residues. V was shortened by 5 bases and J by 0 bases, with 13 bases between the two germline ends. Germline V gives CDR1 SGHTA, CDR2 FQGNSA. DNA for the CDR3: TGTGCCAGCAGCAAGCGGACAGCCCTGAACACTGAAGCTTTCTTT. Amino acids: CASSKRTALNTEAFF. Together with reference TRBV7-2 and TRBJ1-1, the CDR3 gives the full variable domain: GAGVSQSPSNKVTEKGKDVELRCDPISGHTALYWYRQSLGQGLEFLIYFQGNSAPDKSGLPSDRFSAERTGGSVSTLTIQRTQQEDSAVYLCASSKRTALNTEAFFGQGTRLTVV.

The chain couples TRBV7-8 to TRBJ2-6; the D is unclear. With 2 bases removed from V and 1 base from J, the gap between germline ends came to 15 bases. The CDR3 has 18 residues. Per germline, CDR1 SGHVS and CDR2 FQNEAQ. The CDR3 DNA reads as TGTGCCAGCAGCTTATATCGCCCTCCTTTTTCTGGGGCCAACGTCCTGACTTTC. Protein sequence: CASSLYRPPFSGANVLTF. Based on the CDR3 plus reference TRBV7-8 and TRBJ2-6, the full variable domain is GAGVSQSPRYKVAKRGQDVALRCDPISGHVSLFWYQQALGQGPEFLTYFQNEAQLDKSGLPSDRFFAERPEGSVSTLKIQRTQQEDSAVYLCASSLYRPPFSGANVLTFGAGSRLTVL.

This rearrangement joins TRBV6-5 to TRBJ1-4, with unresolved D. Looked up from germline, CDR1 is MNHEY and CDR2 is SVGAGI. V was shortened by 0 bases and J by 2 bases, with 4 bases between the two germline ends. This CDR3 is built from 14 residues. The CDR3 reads CASSYSSTNEKLFF. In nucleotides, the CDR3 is TGTGCCAGCAGTTACTCGTCGACTAATGAAAAACTGTTTTTT.